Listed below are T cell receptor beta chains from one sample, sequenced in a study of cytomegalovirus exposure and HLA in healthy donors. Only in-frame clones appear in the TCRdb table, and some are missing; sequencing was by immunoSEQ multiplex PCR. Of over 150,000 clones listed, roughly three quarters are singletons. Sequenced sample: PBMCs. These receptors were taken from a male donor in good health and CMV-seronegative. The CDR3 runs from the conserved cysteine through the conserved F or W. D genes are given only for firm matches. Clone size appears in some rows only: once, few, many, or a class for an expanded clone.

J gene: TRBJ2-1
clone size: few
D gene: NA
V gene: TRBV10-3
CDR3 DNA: TGTGCCATCGGGGGGAGTGTCAATGAGCAGTTCTTC
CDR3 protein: CAIGGSVNEQFF

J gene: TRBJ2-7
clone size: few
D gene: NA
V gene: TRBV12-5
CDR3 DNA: TGTGCTAGTGGTTTGGGGTCAGGGGCCTCGGGAGAGCAGTACTTC
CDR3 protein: CASGLGSGASGEQYF

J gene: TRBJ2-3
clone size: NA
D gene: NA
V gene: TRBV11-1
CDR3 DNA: TGTGCCAGCAGCTTGGCGCGGGGTAGGGCAGATACGCAGTATTTT
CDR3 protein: CASSLARGRADTQYF

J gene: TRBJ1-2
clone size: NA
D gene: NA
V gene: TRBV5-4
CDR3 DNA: TGTGCCAGCAGCCCGACCAGAGGGTTTGGCTACACCTTC
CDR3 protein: CASSPTRGFGYTF

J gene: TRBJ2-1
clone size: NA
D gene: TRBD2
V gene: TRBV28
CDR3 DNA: TGTGCCAGCAGTTTATGGGGGAGCGGGGGCTACAATGAGCAGTTCTTC
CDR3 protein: CASSLWGSGGYNEQFF

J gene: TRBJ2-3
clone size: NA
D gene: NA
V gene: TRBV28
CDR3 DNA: TGTGCCAGCAGCACTTTTAGCACAGATACGCAGTATTTT
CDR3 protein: CASSTFSTDTQYF

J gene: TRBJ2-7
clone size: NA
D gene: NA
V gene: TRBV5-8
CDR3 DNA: TGTGCCAGCAGCTCGAGCTCCTACGAGCAGTACTTC
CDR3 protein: CASSSSSYEQYF

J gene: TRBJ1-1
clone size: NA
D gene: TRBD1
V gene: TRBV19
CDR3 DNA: TGTGCCAGTAGTCCTTGGGACAGAGTGAACACTGAAGCTTTCTTT
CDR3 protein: CASSPWDRVNTEAFF

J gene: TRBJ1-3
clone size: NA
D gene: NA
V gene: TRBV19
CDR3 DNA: TGTGCCAGTGCCCCGGGACTCAACTCTGGAAACACCATATATTTT
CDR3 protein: CASAPGLNSGNTIYF

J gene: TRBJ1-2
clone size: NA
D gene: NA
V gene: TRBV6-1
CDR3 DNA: TGTGCCAGCAGTGAATATCCCGGGGTCACTTATGGCTACACCTTC
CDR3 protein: CASSEYPGVTYGYTF

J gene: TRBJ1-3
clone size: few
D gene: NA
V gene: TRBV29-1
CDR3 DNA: TGCAGCGGCCAAAGGGGGACCTCTGGAAACACCATATATTTT
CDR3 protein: CSGQRGTSGNTIYF

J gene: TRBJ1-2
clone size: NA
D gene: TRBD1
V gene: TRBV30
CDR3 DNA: TGTGCCTGGGGACAGGGTTATGGCTACACCTTC
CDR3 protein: CAWGQGYGYTF

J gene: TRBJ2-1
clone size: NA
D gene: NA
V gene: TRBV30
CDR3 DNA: TGTGCCTGGAGTGTCCTTAGCAATGAGCAGTTCTTC
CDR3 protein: CAWSVLSNEQFF

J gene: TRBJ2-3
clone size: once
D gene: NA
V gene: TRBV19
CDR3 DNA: TGTGCCAGTAGTATGGGAGTCAATACGCAGTATTTT
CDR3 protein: CASSMGVNTQYF

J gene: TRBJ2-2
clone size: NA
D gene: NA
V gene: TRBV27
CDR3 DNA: TGTGCCAGCAGTTTATCTCAGGGTTGGTCGAACACCGGGGAGCTGTTTTTT
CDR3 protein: CASSLSQGWSNTGELFF

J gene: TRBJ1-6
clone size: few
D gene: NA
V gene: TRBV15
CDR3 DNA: TGTGCCACCAGCAGGTTCAATAATTCACCCCTCCACTTT
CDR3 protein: CATSRFNNSPLHF

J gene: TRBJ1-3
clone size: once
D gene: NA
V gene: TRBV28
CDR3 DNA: TGTGCCAGCAGTTTAGCCAGGGGTCCCTCTGGAAACACCATATATTTT
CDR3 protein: CASSLARGPSGNTIYF

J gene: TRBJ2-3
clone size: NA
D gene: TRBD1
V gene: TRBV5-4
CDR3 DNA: TGTGCCAGCAGCGCACGTATACAGGGGGTCTCAGATACGCAGTATTTT
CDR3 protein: CASSARIQGVSDTQYF

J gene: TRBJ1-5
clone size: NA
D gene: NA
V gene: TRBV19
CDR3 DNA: TGTGCCAGTACCAGGGGCCGGGAGGGTAATCAGCCCCAGCATTTT
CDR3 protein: CASTRGREGNQPQHF

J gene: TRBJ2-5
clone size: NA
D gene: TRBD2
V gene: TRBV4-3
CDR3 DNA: TGCGCCAGCAGCCGCCAAGCGGGAGGAGAGACCCAGTACTTC
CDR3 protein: CASSRQAGGETQYF

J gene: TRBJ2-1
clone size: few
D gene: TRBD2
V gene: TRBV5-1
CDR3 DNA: TGCGCCAGCAGCGCGGGGGGGAACTACAATGAGCAGTTCTTC
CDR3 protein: CASSAGGNYNEQFF

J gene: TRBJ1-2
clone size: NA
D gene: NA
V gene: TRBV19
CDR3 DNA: TGTGCCAGTAGTATCGGACAGCAAGGATATGGCTACACCTTC
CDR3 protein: CASSIGQQGYGYTF

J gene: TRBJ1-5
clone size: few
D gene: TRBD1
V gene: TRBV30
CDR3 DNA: TGTGCCTGGGACCGACAGGGGGGAAGCAATCAGCCCCAGCATTTT
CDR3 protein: CAWDRQGGSNQPQHF

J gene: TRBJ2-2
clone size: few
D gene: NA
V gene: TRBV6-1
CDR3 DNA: TGTGCCAGCAGTGAGGTCCAGGTCAACACCGGGGAGCTGTTTTTT
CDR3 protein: CASSEVQVNTGELFF

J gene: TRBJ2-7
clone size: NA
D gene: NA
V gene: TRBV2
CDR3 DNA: TGTGCCAGCAGTGAAGCGCTTGGGGGCTACGAGCAGTACTTC
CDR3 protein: CASSEALGGYEQYF

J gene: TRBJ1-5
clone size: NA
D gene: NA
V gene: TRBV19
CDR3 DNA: TGTGCCAGTAGTCTCCAAAAGACAACCCTAACACCTCAGCCCCAGCATTTT
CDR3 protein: CASSLQKTTLTPQPQHF

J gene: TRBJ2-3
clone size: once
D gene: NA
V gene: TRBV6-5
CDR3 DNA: TGTGCCAGCAGTCCCTCCACAGATACGCAGTATTTT
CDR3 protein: CASSPSTDTQYF

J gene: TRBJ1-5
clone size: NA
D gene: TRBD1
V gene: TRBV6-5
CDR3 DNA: TGTGCCAGCAAAGGGACAGGGGGCCACAATCAGCCCCAGCATTTT
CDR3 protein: CASKGTGGHNQPQHF

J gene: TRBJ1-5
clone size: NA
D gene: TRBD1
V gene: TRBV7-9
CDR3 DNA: TGTGCCAGCAGCTCGACCGGACAGGGGTCCGCTCAGCCCCAGCATTTT
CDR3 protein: CASSSTGQGSAQPQHF

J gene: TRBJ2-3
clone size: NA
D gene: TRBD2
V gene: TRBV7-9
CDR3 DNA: TGTGCCAGCAGACCCCGGGACTACCGCTCAGATACGCAGTATTTT
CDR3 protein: CASRPRDYRSDTQYF

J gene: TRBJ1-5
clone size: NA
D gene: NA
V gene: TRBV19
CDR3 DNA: TGTGCCAGTAGTATGGGTAGGGCTGATTGGGGCCAGCCCCAGCATTTT
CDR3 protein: CASSMGRADWGQPQHF

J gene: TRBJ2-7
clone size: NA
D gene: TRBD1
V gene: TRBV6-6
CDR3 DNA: TGTGCCAGCAGTGCCGGGACAGCCTACGAGCAGTACTTC
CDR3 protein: CASSAGTAYEQYF

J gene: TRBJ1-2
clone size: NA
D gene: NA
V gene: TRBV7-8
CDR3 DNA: TGTGCCAGCAGCTTAGACGGACAGCATAACTATGGCTACACCTTC
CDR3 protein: CASSLDGQHNYGYTF

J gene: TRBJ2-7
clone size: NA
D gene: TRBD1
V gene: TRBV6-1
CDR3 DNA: TGTGCCAGCACACCGACAGGGGCCAACTACGAGCAGTACTTC
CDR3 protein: CASTPTGANYEQYF

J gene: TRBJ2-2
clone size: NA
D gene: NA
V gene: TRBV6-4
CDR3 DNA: TGTGCCAGCCGAAATCAGGGTTACACCGGGGAGCTGTTTTTT
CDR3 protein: CASRNQGYTGELFF

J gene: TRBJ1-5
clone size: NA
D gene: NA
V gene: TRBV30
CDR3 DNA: TGTGCCTGGAGTCTGGAGAGCAATCAGCCCCAGCATTTT
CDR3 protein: CAWSLESNQPQHF

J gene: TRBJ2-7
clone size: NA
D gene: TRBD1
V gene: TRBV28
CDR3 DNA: TGTGCCAGCAGTTTTGGCGGGACAGGACTATACGAGCAGTACTTC
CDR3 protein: CASSFGGTGLYEQYF

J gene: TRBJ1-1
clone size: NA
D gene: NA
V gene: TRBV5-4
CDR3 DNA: TGTGCCAGCAGCCCCGGACAGCACCCTGAAGCTTTCTTT
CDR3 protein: CASSPGQHPEAFF

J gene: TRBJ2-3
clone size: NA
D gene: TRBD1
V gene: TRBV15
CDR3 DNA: TGTGCCACCAGCGAAACCCCGGGACAGGGGTCAGATACGCAGTATTTT
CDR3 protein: CATSETPGQGSDTQYF

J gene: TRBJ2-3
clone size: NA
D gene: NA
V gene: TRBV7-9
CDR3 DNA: TGTGCCAGCAGCCCCCCGCGTAATAATACGCAGTATTTT
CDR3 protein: CASSPPRNNTQYF

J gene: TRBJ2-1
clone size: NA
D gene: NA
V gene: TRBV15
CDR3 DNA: TGTGCCACCAGCAGAGATGGGGTAGCGGACTACAATGAGCAGTTCTTC
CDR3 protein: CATSRDGVADYNEQFF

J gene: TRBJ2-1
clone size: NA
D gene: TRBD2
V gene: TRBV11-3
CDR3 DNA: TGTGCCAGCAGCTCGAGCGGGGATCGGGGCAATGAGCAGTTCTTC
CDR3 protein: CASSSSGDRGNEQFF

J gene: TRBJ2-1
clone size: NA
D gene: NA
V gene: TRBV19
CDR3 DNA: TGTGCCAGTAGTGTTACAGGGAAAAGGTCCTACAATGAGCAGTTCTTC
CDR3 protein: CASSVTGKRSYNEQFF

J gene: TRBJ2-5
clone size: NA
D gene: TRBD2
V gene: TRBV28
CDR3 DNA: TGTGCCAGCAGTTTTCTCGGGGGGAGACAAGAGACCCAGTACTTC
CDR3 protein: CASSFLGGRQETQYF

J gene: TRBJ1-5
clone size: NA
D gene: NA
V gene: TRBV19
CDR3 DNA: TGTGCCAGTAGTACCGGGGAGGGTCAGCCCCAGCATTTT
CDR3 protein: CASSTGEGQPQHF

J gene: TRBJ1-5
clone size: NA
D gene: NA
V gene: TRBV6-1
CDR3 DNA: TGTGCCAGCAGTGAAGGACAGTTTCATTCCAATCAGCCCCAGCATTTT
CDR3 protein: CASSEGQFHSNQPQHF

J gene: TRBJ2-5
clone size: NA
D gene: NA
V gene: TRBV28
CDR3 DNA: TGTGCCAGCTCAAAGGGCAGGGGCGCTAAAGAGACCCAGTACTTC
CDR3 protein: CASSKGRGAKETQYF

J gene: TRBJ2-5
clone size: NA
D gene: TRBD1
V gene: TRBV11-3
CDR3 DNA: TGTGCCAGCAGCCCAGGGTTTGGGACAGGGACTGCAGAGACCCAGTACTTC
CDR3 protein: CASSPGFGTGTAETQYF

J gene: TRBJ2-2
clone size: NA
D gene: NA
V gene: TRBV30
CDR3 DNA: TGTGCCTGGGAGTTCCATAGTCACCGGGAGCTGTTTTTT
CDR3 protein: CAWEFHSHRELFF

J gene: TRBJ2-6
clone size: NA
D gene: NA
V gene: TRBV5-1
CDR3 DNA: TGCGCCAGCAGCCCCCTCCCTGGGGCCAACGTCCTGACTTTC
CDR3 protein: CASSPLPGANVLTF

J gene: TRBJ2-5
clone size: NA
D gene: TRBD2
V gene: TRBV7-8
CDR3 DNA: TGTGCCACAGAGACTAGCGGGGATACCCAAGAGACCCAGTACTTC
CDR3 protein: CATETSGDTQETQYF

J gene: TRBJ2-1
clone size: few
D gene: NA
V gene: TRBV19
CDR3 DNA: TGTGCCAGTAGTCAGGACGGACTTTCCTACAATGAGCAGTTCTTC
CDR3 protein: CASSQDGLSYNEQFF

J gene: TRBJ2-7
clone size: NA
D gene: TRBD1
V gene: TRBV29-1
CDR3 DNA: TGCAGCGGCCGGGACAGGACCTACGAGCAGTACTTC
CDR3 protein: CSGRDRTYEQYF

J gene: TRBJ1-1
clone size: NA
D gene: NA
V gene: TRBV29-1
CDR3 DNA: TGCAGCGTTGTACTTCGGAACACTGAAGCTTTCTTT
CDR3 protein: CSVVLRNTEAFF

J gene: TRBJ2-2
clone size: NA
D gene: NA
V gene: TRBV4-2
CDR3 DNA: TGTGCCAGCAGCCAAGACCCAGACACCGGGGAGCTGTTTTTT
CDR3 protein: CASSQDPDTGELFF

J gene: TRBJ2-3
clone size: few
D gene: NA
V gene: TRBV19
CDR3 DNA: TGTGCCAGTAGTATGGAGTCCTTCGATAATACAGATACGCAGTATTTT
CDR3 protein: CASSMESFDNTDTQYF

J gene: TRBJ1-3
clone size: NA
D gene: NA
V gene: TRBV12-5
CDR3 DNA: TGTGCTAGTGGTTTGGTTCCGGGTACAATCTCTGGAAACACCATATATTTT
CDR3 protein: CASGLVPGTISGNTIYF

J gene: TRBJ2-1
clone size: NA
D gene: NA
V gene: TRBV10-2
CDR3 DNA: TGCGCCAGCAGTGAAGGTACAGGCAAGGCCTACAATGAGCAGTTCTTC
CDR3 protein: CASSEGTGKAYNEQFF

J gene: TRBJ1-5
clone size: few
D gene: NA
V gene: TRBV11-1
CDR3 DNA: TGTGCCAGCAGCTTAAGCTACAATCAGCCCCAGCATTTT
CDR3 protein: CASSLSYNQPQHF